This T cell receptor (beta chain) was obtained from a study of cytomegalovirus exposure and HLA in healthy donors. General study findings and limits: For most subjects, TCR beta sequences were reported to predict HLA-A and HLA-B alleles with accuracy. Investigators reported around 150 TCR beta chains as tied to cytomegalovirus.

These donors, healthy bone marrow donors, were studied. The donors, nominally healthy at sampling, likely had unrecorded immune exposures. With regard to this clone: Its target is not known.

Amplification used 60 Vbeta primers and 13 Jbeta primers. Sequencing was performed with immunoSEQ multiplex PCR; in TCRdb, only in-frame clones are kept and a portion is missing. This sample has 85,000 to 120,000 clones, with 70% to 75% found just once. CDR1 is LNHDA, CDR2 SQIVND, per germline (reference sequence). The CDR3 length is 16 residues. The V gene end was trimmed by 6 bases and the J gene end by 6 bases; junction bases not matched to a gene: 12. Material for sequencing was PBMCs. The chain uses TRBV19 and TRBJ2-1; 9 positions match TRBD2. This clonotype originated in a female donor in good health and CMV-seronegative. The CDR3 spells CASSIHLGTSLNEQFF. In DNA form, the CDR3 reads TGTGCCAGTAGCATCCACTTAGGGACTAGCCTCAATGAGCAGTTCTTC.